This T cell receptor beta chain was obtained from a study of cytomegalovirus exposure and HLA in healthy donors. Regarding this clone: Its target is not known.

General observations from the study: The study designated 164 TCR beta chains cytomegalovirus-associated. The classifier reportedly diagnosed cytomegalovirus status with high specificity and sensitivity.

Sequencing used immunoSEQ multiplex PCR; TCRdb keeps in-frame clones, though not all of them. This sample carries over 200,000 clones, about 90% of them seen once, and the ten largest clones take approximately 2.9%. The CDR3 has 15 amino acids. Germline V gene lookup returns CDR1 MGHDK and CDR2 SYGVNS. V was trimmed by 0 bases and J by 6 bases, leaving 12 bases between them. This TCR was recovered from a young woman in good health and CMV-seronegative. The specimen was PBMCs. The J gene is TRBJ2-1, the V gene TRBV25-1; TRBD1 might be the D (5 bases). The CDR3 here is CASSEYQARGNEQFF. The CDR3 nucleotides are TGTGCCAGCAGTGAATATCAGGCTAGGGGCAATGAGCAGTTCTTC.